The following is a T cell receptor (beta chain) sequence with its context. TCRdb reprocessed the 5' RACE reads via MiXCR and lists one record per CDR3 protein. The table shows a few hundred thousand distinct CDR3 sequences, with 15% to 20% occurring only once. CDR3 length equals 17 residues. The V gene's germline CDR1 is MNHNS and CDR2 SASEGT. Germline trimming cut 7 bases from V and 3 bases from J; bases unmatched to any gene: 17. This entry comes from a study of CD8 T cells in ankylosing spondylitis. The sequenced sample was blood, either unsorted or a sorted T cell fraction (not recorded which). This clonotype was sampled from a male donor with ankylosing spondylitis or in good health (not recorded which). The rearrangement joins TRBV6-1 to TRBJ1-2; 7 nucleotides agree with TRBD1. CDR3: CASNIKVGQDLYYGYTF. For the CDR3, the DNA is TGTGCCAGCAATATCAAAGTTGGACAGGATCTTTACTATGGCTACACCTTC.